A single sample gave rise to the 11 T cell receptor beta chains below, sequenced in a study of T-cell memory formation after mild COVID-19 (dated by TCRdb to 2020 to 2023). Receptors were amplified or captured by 5' RACE. Sequenced using an Illumina NovaSeq 6000. TCRdb took the public reads, trimmed them with fastp at Q25, ran MiXCR for clone calling and kept in-frame beta chains. A single entry per CDR3 protein holds the most common genes and DNA from its merged rows. In this sample the table shows about 350,000 distinct CDR3 sequences, approximately 15% of which occur a single time. The ten largest account for roughly a fifth of the sample. Sequencing used PBMCs or a T cell subset sorted from them (not recorded which). The receptors shown here come from a man in his late teens or twenties who had mild COVID-19 (a few samples of this study predate the infection). The sample titles of this study are shuffled in the database, so cell type and time point are left out; the donor was told from shared clones.

The chain carries TRBV2 and TRBJ2-7; no clear D. The germline CDR1 and CDR2 sequences are SNHLY and FYNNEI. The CDR3 runs to 14 residues. Trimming shortened V by 4 bases and J by 0 bases, and 10 bases separated the two germline ends. Here the CDR3 reads CASSGKAPSYEQYV. In DNA, the CDR3 is TGTGCCAGCAGTGGGAAGGCCCCCTCCTACGAGCAGTACGTC.

This clonotype was detected only a few times. The rearrangement joins TRBV11-2 to TRBJ1-3; tentatively, D is TRBD1 (6 bases). The germline V and J ends were trimmed by 8 bases and 0 bases, with 14 bases remaining between them. This CDR3 is built from 15 residues. Germline lookup yields CDR1 SGHAT and CDR2 FQNNGV. This CDR3 reads CASGNGGASGNTIYF. The DNA of the CDR3 is TGTGCCAGCGGAAATGGGGGGGCCTCTGGAAACACCATATATTTT.

This clonotype has more than one count but fewer than ten. This chain connects TRBV4-2 to TRBJ1-6; 7 nucleotides match TRBD1. The CDR3 contains 13 residues. CDR1 is LGHNA and CDR2 is YNFKEQ in the germline V gene. The ends lost 6 bases at V and 9 bases at J; junction bases unmatched: 5. The CDR3 DNA reads TGTGCCAGCAGACAGGGGCAGAGTTCACCCCTCCACTTT. This gives the protein CASRQGQSSPLHF.

A few counts support this clonotype. The chain links TRBV5-1 to TRBJ2-1, with D maybe TRBD2 (7 bases). Trimming pared 3 bases from V and 7 bases from J, leaving 20 bases between. Germline V gene sequence: CDR1 SGHRS, CDR2 YFSETQ. This CDR3 spans 16 amino acids. DNA of the CDR3: TGCGCCAGCAGCTCCTACCCGACACGGGGGGCGAATGAGCAGTTCTTC. Protein product: CASSSYPTRGANEQFF.

This chain links TRBV20-1 with TRBJ1-4; the D gene is possibly TRBD1 (5 bases). Germline V gene lookup returns CDR1 DFQATT and CDR2 SNEGSKA (reference sequence). V lost 0 bases, J lost 0 bases, and 20 bases lay in between. This CDR3 has 19 amino acids. CDR3: CSARDPAGPAGATNEKLFF. As DNA, the CDR3 is TGCAGTGCTAGAGATCCCGCAGGGCCCGCAGGAGCAACTAATGAAAAACTGTTTTTT.

This clonotype occurred a few times. The chain links TRBV6-6 to TRBJ1-1; no clear D. This CDR3 has 9 amino acids. Germline values: CDR1 MNHNY, CDR2 SVGAGI (reference sequence). The germline V and J ends were trimmed by 11 bases and 4 bases, with 5 bases remaining between them. The DNA for the CDR3 is TGTGCCCTGGGCACTGAAGCTTTCTTT. Protein: CALGTEAFF.

The chain carries TRBV4-1 and TRBJ2-7; 11 bases align to TRBD2. There are 15 residues in the CDR3. Unmatched junction bases numbered 4, after V lost 2 bases and J lost 4 bases. The germline V gene encodes CDR1 MGHRA and CDR2 YSYEKL. DNA of the CDR3: TGCGCCAGCAGCCAACCAGGACTAGCGGGTTACGAGCAGTACTTC. It yields the protein CASSQPGLAGYEQYF.

In this sample, this clonotype turned up a few times. This chain joins TRBV4-1 and TRBJ2-4, with 7 positions matching TRBD1. The CDR3 is 17 amino acids. CDR1 is MGHRA and CDR2 is YSYEKL in the germline V gene. The V gene end was trimmed by 0 bases and the J gene end by 2 bases; junction bases not matched to a gene: 7. The CDR3 is CASSQEPTGDPKNIQYF. The CDR3 region has the DNA TGCGCCAGCAGCCAAGAACCAACAGGGGACCCCAAAAACATTCAGTACTTC.

A remark on this clonotype: Compared with germline, one end of the junction differs, possibly owing to a read error. The chain has TRBV7-9 and TRBJ2-3; TRBD2 matches at 7 bases. CDR1 and CDR2 from the germline V gene are SEHNR and FQNEAQ (reference sequence). This CDR3 is 12 amino acids long. The CDR3 loop is CASTLAADSQYF. The DNA for the CDR3 is TGTGCCAGCACCCTAGCGGCAGATTCGCAGTATTTT.

The V call is TRBV27, the J call TRBJ2-1, with D unresolved. V was pared by 5 bases and J by 12 bases, with 17 bases between. The CDR3 spans 13 residues. The germline gives CDR1 MNHEY, CDR2 SMNVEV (reference sequence). CDR3 DNA sequence: TGTGCCAGCAGTCCCGACTCGAATGGACGGCAGTTCTTC. Translated: CASSPDSNGRQFF.

The chain has TRBV6-5 and TRBJ1-2, with 7 bases fitting TRBD1. The CDR3 loop spans 15 amino acids. CDR1 and CDR2 (germline): MNHEY, SVGAGI. The V segment lost 2 bases and the J segment 5 bases; nucleotides outside the gene matches: 8. The CDR3 sequence: CASSYGTESLYGYTF. CDR3 coding DNA: TGTGCCAGCAGTTACGGGACAGAGAGTCTATATGGCTACACCTTC.